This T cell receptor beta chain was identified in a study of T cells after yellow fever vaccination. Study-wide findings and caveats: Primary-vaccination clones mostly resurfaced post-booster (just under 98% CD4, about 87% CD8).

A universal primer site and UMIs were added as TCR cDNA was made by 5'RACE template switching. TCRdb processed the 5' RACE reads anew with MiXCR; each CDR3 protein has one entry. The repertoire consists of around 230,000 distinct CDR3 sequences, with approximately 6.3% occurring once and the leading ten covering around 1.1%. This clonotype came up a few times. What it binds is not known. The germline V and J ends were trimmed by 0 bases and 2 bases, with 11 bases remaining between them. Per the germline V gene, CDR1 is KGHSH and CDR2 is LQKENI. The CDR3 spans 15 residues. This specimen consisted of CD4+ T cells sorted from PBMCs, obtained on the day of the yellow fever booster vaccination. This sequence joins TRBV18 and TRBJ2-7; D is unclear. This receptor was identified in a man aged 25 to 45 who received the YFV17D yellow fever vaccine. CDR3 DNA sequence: TGTGCCAGCTCACCACCTGCCCCGTCTACCTACGAGCAGTACTTC. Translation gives CASSPPAPSTYEQYF.